These T cell receptor beta chains were read from a single sample in a study of naive CD8 T cells in extremely preterm neonates. The protocol was immunoSEQ multiplex PCR, while the TCRdb copy is restricted to in-frame clones and leaves out a portion. The data contain fewer than 6,500 clones, about 98% of them singletons. Sequences were obtained from naive CD8+ T cells from blood. All receptors come from a human donor in good health. Each CDR3 is given with its conserved first and last residue. Fields, in order: V gene, J gene, D gene, clone size, CDR3 DNA, CDR3 protein. D genes are given only for firm matches. Size is stated for part of the rows, as once, few or many counts, or as a class when the clone is expanded.

v_call: TRBV5-6; j_call: TRBJ2-3; d_call: NA; clone_size: once; cdr3_nt: TGTGCCAGCAGCCCTGGAGGCGGGGATACGCAGTATTTT; cdr3_aa: CASSPGGGDTQYF
v_call: TRBV7-7; j_call: TRBJ2-1; d_call: TRBD2; clone_size: NA; cdr3_nt: TGTGCCAGCAGCTTAGAATCGGGGGAGGGCCGTGGTGAGCAGTTCTTC; cdr3_aa: CASSLESGEGRGEQFF
v_call: TRBV14; j_call: TRBJ2-7; d_call: TRBD1; clone_size: NA; cdr3_nt: TGTGCCAGCAGCGAAAGGGATGACAGGGGCAACGAGCAGTACTTC; cdr3_aa: CASSERDDRGNEQYF
v_call: TRBV28; j_call: TRBJ2-1; d_call: TRBD2; clone_size: NA; cdr3_nt: TGTGCCAGCAGTCCCTGGGCCGGGAGGGACTACAATGAGCAGTTCTTC; cdr3_aa: CASSPWAGRDYNEQFF
v_call: TRBV27; j_call: TRBJ2-1; d_call: NA; clone_size: NA; cdr3_nt: TGTGCCAGCAGTTTACCAGATCCACACAATGAGCAGTTCTTC; cdr3_aa: CASSLPDPHNEQFF
v_call: TRBV30; j_call: TRBJ2-2; d_call: TRBD1; clone_size: NA; cdr3_nt: TGTGCCTGGAGGGGGGACAGGGGGGAGGGAGCCGGGGAGCTGTTTTTT; cdr3_aa: CAWRGDRGEGAGELFF
v_call: TRBV4-2; j_call: TRBJ2-6; d_call: NA; clone_size: NA; cdr3_nt: TGTGCCAGCAGCCAAACCGAGTCCGGGGCCAACGTCCTGACTTTC; cdr3_aa: CASSQTESGANVLTF
v_call: TRBV7-3; j_call: TRBJ2-7; d_call: TRBD1; clone_size: NA; cdr3_nt: TGTGCCAGCAGTTCCGGGACAGGGGGCCGTCTTTCCTACGAGCAGTACTTC; cdr3_aa: CASSSGTGGRLSYEQYF
v_call: TRBV6-5; j_call: TRBJ1-1; d_call: TRBD1; clone_size: NA; cdr3_nt: TGTGCCAGCAATAGACAGGGGAGACCTGAAGCTTTCTTT; cdr3_aa: CASNRQGRPEAFF
v_call: TRBV9; j_call: TRBJ1-1; d_call: TRBD1; clone_size: NA; cdr3_nt: TGTGCCAGCAGCGCGCAGACAGGGGCGCCGACTGAAGCTTTCTTT; cdr3_aa: CASSAQTGAPTEAFF
v_call: TRBV30; j_call: TRBJ1-5; d_call: TRBD1; clone_size: NA; cdr3_nt: TGTGCCTGGAGTGTAACAGGGGGCGTGTGGCAGCCCCAGCATTTT; cdr3_aa: CAWSVTGGVWQPQHF
v_call: TRBV6-1; j_call: TRBJ2-1; d_call: TRBD1; clone_size: NA; cdr3_nt: TGTGCCAGCCCAGGGGGCACCTACAATGAGCAGTTCTTC; cdr3_aa: CASPGGTYNEQFF
v_call: TRBV10-3; j_call: TRBJ2-3; d_call: NA; clone_size: once; cdr3_nt: TGTGCCATCAGTGTGACGACGGGGACACATCATACGCAGTATTTT; cdr3_aa: CAISVTTGTHHTQYF
v_call: TRBV5-1; j_call: TRBJ2-7; d_call: NA; clone_size: NA; cdr3_nt: TGCGCCAGCAGCTTGTCGATTAGAACCGAGCAGTACTTC; cdr3_aa: CASSLSIRTEQYF
v_call: TRBV4-1; j_call: TRBJ1-1; d_call: NA; clone_size: NA; cdr3_nt: TGCGCCAGCAGCCTTAAGACAGGGAACACTGAAGCTTTCTTT; cdr3_aa: CASSLKTGNTEAFF
v_call: TRBV28; j_call: TRBJ2-2; d_call: NA; clone_size: once; cdr3_nt: TGTGCCAGCAGTTCCCCCTTTGGGGCCACGAACACCGGGGAGCTGTTTTTT; cdr3_aa: CASSSPFGATNTGELFF
v_call: TRBV28; j_call: TRBJ1-5; d_call: TRBD1; clone_size: once; cdr3_nt: TGTGCCAGCAGTTTATGGCCCGACAGGGAGGACTTGAGGCAGCCCCAGCATTTT; cdr3_aa: CASSLWPDREDLRQPQHF
v_call: TRBV28; j_call: TRBJ1-2; d_call: NA; clone_size: once; cdr3_nt: TGTGCCAGCAGTTTTGGCAGGGTATCGCGGGGCTACACCTTC; cdr3_aa: CASSFGRVSRGYTF
v_call: TRBV2; j_call: TRBJ2-1; d_call: TRBD2; clone_size: NA; cdr3_nt: TGTGCCAGCACCGGACTAGCGGGAGGGGGCCACAATGAGCAGTTCTTC; cdr3_aa: CASTGLAGGGHNEQFF
v_call: TRBV6-5; j_call: TRBJ2-5; d_call: TRBD2; clone_size: NA; cdr3_nt: TGTGCCAGCAGCCCCCTAGCGGGAGTTGAGGAGACCCAGTACTTC; cdr3_aa: CASSPLAGVEETQYF
v_call: TRBV29-1; j_call: TRBJ1-1; d_call: TRBD1; clone_size: NA; cdr3_nt: TGCAGCTCGAGGGGGCGGTGGGGTGAAGCTTTCTTT; cdr3_aa: CSSRGRWGEAFF
v_call: TRBV7-9; j_call: TRBJ2-1; d_call: TRBD2; clone_size: NA; cdr3_nt: TGTGCCAGCAGCATGCCGACTAGCGATGAGCAGTTCTTC; cdr3_aa: CASSMPTSDEQFF
v_call: TRBV28; j_call: TRBJ2-7; d_call: TRBD2; clone_size: NA; cdr3_nt: TGTGCCAGCAGTTTCCTTACTAGCGGGAGGACAATACCGTACTTC; cdr3_aa: CASSFLTSGRTIPYF
v_call: TRBV11-2; j_call: TRBJ2-1; d_call: TRBD2; clone_size: NA; cdr3_nt: TGTGCCAGCAGCCGGGGACTAGCGGGCTACAATGAGCAGTTCTTC; cdr3_aa: CASSRGLAGYNEQFF
v_call: TRBV19; j_call: TRBJ2-7; d_call: NA; clone_size: NA; cdr3_nt: TGTGCCAGTAGTATAGATGACACGTACGAGCAGTACTTC; cdr3_aa: CASSIDDTYEQYF
v_call: TRBV11-2; j_call: TRBJ1-4; d_call: TRBD1; clone_size: NA; cdr3_nt: TGTGCCAGCAGGGACAGGGGTGCTAATGAAAAACTGTTTTTT; cdr3_aa: CASRDRGANEKLFF
v_call: TRBV30; j_call: TRBJ1-2; d_call: NA; clone_size: NA; cdr3_nt: TGTGCCTGGACTACAGGCCTCTATGGCTACACCTTC; cdr3_aa: CAWTTGLYGYTF
v_call: TRBV6-6; j_call: TRBJ2-1; d_call: TRBD2; clone_size: NA; cdr3_nt: TGTGCCAGCAGTGGGACTAGCGGCTACAATGAGCAGTTCTTC; cdr3_aa: CASSGTSGYNEQFF
v_call: TRBV29-1; j_call: TRBJ1-2; d_call: NA; clone_size: once; cdr3_nt: TGCAGCGTTGTAAGATTTGGGGAGGGTTCGTACTATGGCTACACCTTC; cdr3_aa: CSVVRFGEGSYYGYTF
v_call: TRBV5-1; j_call: TRBJ2-1; d_call: TRBD2; clone_size: NA; cdr3_nt: TGCGCCAGCAGCGACGGGAGGTCCTACAATGAGCAGTTCTTC; cdr3_aa: CASSDGRSYNEQFF
v_call: TRBV29-1; j_call: TRBJ1-1; d_call: NA; clone_size: NA; cdr3_nt: TGCAGCGTTGAGGGTGACAGGGAAGCTTTCTTT; cdr3_aa: CSVEGDREAFF
v_call: TRBV9; j_call: TRBJ2-2; d_call: NA; clone_size: NA; cdr3_nt: TGTGCCAGCAGCGATCCCACGGGACTCACTACCACCGGGGAGCTGTTTTTT; cdr3_aa: CASSDPTGLTTTGELFF
v_call: TRBV19; j_call: TRBJ2-7; d_call: TRBD2; clone_size: NA; cdr3_nt: TGTGCCACCCAACCGCTGGCGGGAGCTTCCGAGCAGTACTTC; cdr3_aa: CATQPLAGASEQYF
v_call: TRBV27; j_call: TRBJ2-7; d_call: TRBD2; clone_size: NA; cdr3_nt: TGTGCCAGCAGCACTAGCGGGGGCTCCTACGAGCAGTACTTC; cdr3_aa: CASSTSGGSYEQYF
v_call: TRBV27; j_call: TRBJ1-5; d_call: NA; clone_size: NA; cdr3_nt: TGTGCCAGCAGTCAATCTCCCAGGTTTCAGCCCCAGCATTTT; cdr3_aa: CASSQSPRFQPQHF
v_call: TRBV29-1; j_call: TRBJ2-1; d_call: NA; clone_size: NA; cdr3_nt: TGCAGCGTACGGACACACTACAATGAGCAGTTCTTC; cdr3_aa: CSVRTHYNEQFF
v_call: TRBV6-6; j_call: TRBJ1-3; d_call: TRBD1; clone_size: NA; cdr3_nt: TGTGCCAGCACGACAGGGGAAAACACCATATATTTT; cdr3_aa: CASTTGENTIYF
v_call: TRBV28; j_call: TRBJ1-2; d_call: NA; clone_size: NA; cdr3_nt: TGTGCCAGCAGTTTGCAGATCTACTATGGCTACACCTTC; cdr3_aa: CASSLQIYYGYTF
v_call: TRBV29-1; j_call: TRBJ2-3; d_call: NA; clone_size: once; cdr3_nt: TGCAGCGCCCCCGGGACTTCTAGCACAGATACGCAGTATTTT; cdr3_aa: CSAPGTSSTDTQYF
v_call: TRBV2; j_call: TRBJ2-7; d_call: TRBD2; clone_size: NA; cdr3_nt: TGTGCCAGCAGTGATTCGATAGCGGGGGCCTACGAGCAGTACTTC; cdr3_aa: CASSDSIAGAYEQYF
v_call: TRBV11-1; j_call: TRBJ2-1; d_call: NA; clone_size: NA; cdr3_nt: TGTGCCAGCAGCTTAGCAAGGACGCAGGGTTCCTACAATGAGCAGTTCTTC; cdr3_aa: CASSLARTQGSYNEQFF
v_call: TRBV4-1; j_call: TRBJ2-7; d_call: NA; clone_size: few; cdr3_nt: TGCGCCAGCAGCCAAGGGACAGGACCAGGGAGGGAGCAGTACTTC; cdr3_aa: CASSQGTGPGREQYF
v_call: TRBV10-1; j_call: TRBJ2-7; d_call: TRBD2; clone_size: NA; cdr3_nt: TGCGCCAGTTTCCTGGACTTGCGGGAGCCGTCCGGCTACGAGCAGTACTTC; cdr3_aa: CASFLDLREPSGYEQYF
v_call: TRBV28; j_call: TRBJ1-3; d_call: TRBD1; clone_size: NA; cdr3_nt: TGTGCCAGCAGTTCCCCTTGGACAGGGGCGGCGAACACCATATATTTT; cdr3_aa: CASSSPWTGAANTIYF
v_call: TRBV6-1; j_call: TRBJ2-7; d_call: NA; clone_size: NA; cdr3_nt: TGTGCCAGCAGTGAAGCGACTGGTCCCCCCGCGCAGTACTTC; cdr3_aa: CASSEATGPPAQYF
v_call: TRBV28; j_call: TRBJ1-5; d_call: NA; clone_size: NA; cdr3_nt: TGTGCCAGCAGTTTAGACGGAGGGAATAGCAATCAGCCCCAGCATTTT; cdr3_aa: CASSLDGGNSNQPQHF
v_call: TRBV7-8; j_call: TRBJ2-1; d_call: NA; clone_size: NA; cdr3_nt: TGTGCCTCTTCCCCGCGGGGATCCTCCTACAATGAGCAGTTCTTC; cdr3_aa: CASSPRGSSYNEQFF
v_call: TRBV7-9; j_call: TRBJ2-7; d_call: TRBD1; clone_size: NA; cdr3_nt: TGTGCCAGCAGCCCGAGGGACAGGGGGTCGGGGGAGCAGTACTTC; cdr3_aa: CASSPRDRGSGEQYF
v_call: TRBV30; j_call: TRBJ1-2; d_call: NA; clone_size: NA; cdr3_nt: TGTGCCTGGAGTGTCTCTACAGGGCTCTATGGCTACACCTTC; cdr3_aa: CAWSVSTGLYGYTF
v_call: TRBV28; j_call: TRBJ1-1; d_call: NA; clone_size: NA; cdr3_nt: TGTGCCAGCAGTTTGGGCGCTAAGGTCGGTGCTTTCTTT; cdr3_aa: CASSLGAKVGAFF